One sample yielded the 27 T cell receptor beta chains listed below, sequenced in a study of blood T cell repertoires in COVID-19. Sequenced by immunoSEQ multiplex PCR; TCRdb stores in-frame clones only, minus some. Among nearly 110,000 clones listed, about four fifths were seen once. The sequenced sample consisted of peripheral blood. These receptors came from a human donor in a cohort sampled during active COVID-19.

The genes are TRBV7-2 and TRBJ2-6, with 8 positions matching TRBD1. Trimming cost V 2 bases and J 1 base; bases outside gene matches: 10. This CDR3 has 19 residues. Germline-derived CDR1 and CDR2 are SGHTA and FQGNSA. CDR3 region: CASSLRGHRGESGANVLTF. For the CDR3, the DNA is TGTGCCAGCAGCTTAAGGGGTCACAGGGGGGAATCTGGGGCCAACGTCCTGACTTTC.

The chain is built from TRBV3-1 (or the pseudogene TRBV3-2) and TRBJ2-1; maybe TRBD2 (6 bases). Trimming left V 3 bases short and J 7 bases short, with 13 bases between. Germline V gene data show CDR1 as LGHDT and CDR2 as YNNKEL (reference sequence). The CDR3 consists of 14 residues. CDR3 in amino acids: CASSQPPGRNEQFF. The CDR3 bases are TGTGCCAGCAGCCAGCCCCCAGGGAGGAATGAGCAGTTCTTC.

The chain carries TRBV5-5 and TRBJ2-5; 9 positions match TRBD2. This CDR3 is built from 16 residues. Germline values: CDR1 SGHKS, CDR2 YYEKEE (reference sequence). J gave up 1 base and V 2 bases, and 6 bases lay outside the gene matches. The chain's CDR3 is CASSFGLAGLQETQYF. The CDR3 nucleotides read TGTGCCAGCAGCTTCGGTCTAGCGGGACTCCAAGAGACCCAGTACTTC. Using reference TRBV5-5 and TRBJ2-5 for the parts outside the CDR3, the full variable domain is DAGVTQSPTHLIKTRGQQVTLRCSPISGHKSVSWYQQVLGQGPQFIFQYYEKEERGRGNFPDRFSARQFPNYSSELNVNALLLGDSALYLCASSFGLAGLQETQYFGPGTRLLVL.

The rearrangement links TRBV27 to TRBJ1-1, with TRBD1 matching over 10 bases. The CDR3 length is 14 residues. J was trimmed by 10 bases and V by 4 bases; bases with no gene match: 9. Germline CDR1 is MNHEY and CDR2 is SMNVEV (reference sequence). In DNA, the CDR3 is TGTGCCAGCAGTTCGGGGGGGACAGGGGACGTAGCTTTCTTT. Translation: CASSSGGTGDVAFF.

This clone appeared a few times. V and J are TRBV4-2 and TRBJ2-7, with 9 bases matching TRBD1. Per the germline V gene, CDR1 is LGHNA and CDR2 is YNFKEQ. Trimming at V came to 0 bases and at J to 5 bases, leaving 5 bases not matched to a gene. The CDR3 has 15 amino acids. The CDR3 spells CASSQDGTGSDEQYF. The DNA of the CDR3 is TGTGCCAGCAGCCAAGATGGGACAGGGAGTGACGAGCAGTACTTC.

This chain uses TRBV7-2 with TRBJ2-2; D call uncertain. The ends were cut back, 5 bases at V and 1 base at J, with 14 bases in the middle. This CDR3 has 16 residues. CDR1 and CDR2 from the germline V gene are SGHTA and FQGNSA. The DNA of the CDR3 is TGTGCCAGCAGCCCCCGCTCTCGAGGGAACACCGGGGAGCTGTTTTTT. Translation: CASSPRSRGNTGELFF.

This clone was recorded once. This sequence joins TRBV3-1 (or the pseudogene TRBV3-2) and TRBJ2-2; D perhaps matches TRBD2 (5 bases). Trimming stripped 4 bases from V and 3 bases from J, with 12 bases between. Germline CDR1 and CDR2: LGHDT and YNNKEL (reference sequence). The CDR3 spans 15 residues. The CDR3 is CASSPGGPYTGELFF. The CDR3, as DNA: TGTGCCAGCAGCCCCGGAGGCCCTTACACCGGGGAGCTGTTTTTT.

The CDR3 here is CASSLHTVNEQYF. In nucleotides, the CDR3 is TGTGCCAGCAGCTTACACACAGTCAACGAGCAGTACTTC. V is TRBV11-2 and J is TRBJ2-7; unclear D gene. Germline CDR1 reads SGHAT; CDR2 reads FQNNGV. The length of the CDR3 is 13 residues. The V end was cut by 2 bases, the J end by 5 bases, with 10 bases between. The full variable domain, in which reference TRBV11-2 and TRBJ2-7 provide the parts outside the CDR3, is EAGVAQSPRYKIIEKRQSVAFWCNPISGHATLYWYQQILGQGPKLLIQFQNNGVVDDSQLPKDRFSAERLKGVDSTLKIQPAKLEDSAVYLCASSLHTVNEQYFGPGTRLTVT.

This chain links TRBV12-3 or TRBV12-4 with TRBJ1-4; perhaps TRBD1 as D (6 bases). V shed 5 bases and J shed 4 bases, with 8 bases lying between them. The CDR3 runs to 13 residues. The CDR3 is CASSRQVNEKLFF. The CDR3, as DNA: TGTGCCAGCAGTCGACAGGTTAATGAAAAACTGTTTTTT.

This chain links TRBV4-1 with TRBJ1-6, with 9 bases that match TRBD1. V shed 4 bases, J shed 12 bases, and the junction held 4 bases outside the gene matches. The CDR3 covers 13 residues. The germline gives CDR1 MGHRA, CDR2 YSYEKL. The CDR3 region is CASSLTGGGPLHF. The DNA for the CDR3 is TGCGCCAGCAGCCTTACAGGGGGCGGACCCCTCCACTTT.

V usage is TRBV5-1 and J usage is TRBJ1-1; TRBD1 is a possible D gene (6 bases). The germline V and J ends were trimmed by 4 bases and 4 bases, with 14 bases remaining between them. The CDR3 covers 14 residues. Germline V gene lookup returns CDR1 SGHRS and CDR2 YFSETQ. The CDR3 reads CASSPPAGATEAFF. CDR3 DNA: TGCGCCAGCAGCCCACCCGCAGGGGCCACTGAAGCTTTCTTT.

There are a few counts of this clone. The rearrangement links TRBV7-2 to TRBJ2-7, with 9 bases fitting TRBD1. The CDR3 loop spans 14 amino acids. The V segment lost 4 bases and the J segment 6 bases; nucleotides outside the gene matches: 7. Germline V gives CDR1 SGHTA, CDR2 FQGNSA. As DNA, the CDR3 is TGTGCCAGCAGCTCCGGGACAGGGTGGGGCGAGCAGTACGTC. Amino acids: CASSSGTGWGEQYV.

The gene calls are TRBV4-3 and TRBJ2-7; D possibly corresponds to TRBD2 (6 bases). The CDR3 is made up of 14 amino acids. Trimming cost V 0 bases and J 7 bases, with 13 bases left between them. CDR1 and CDR2 from the germline V gene are LGHNA and YSLEER. Here the CDR3 DNA reads TGCGCCAGCAGCCAAGAGAATAGCGGAGGGGAGCAGTACTTC. Protein sequence: CASSQENSGGEQYF.

The gene calls are TRBV4-3 and TRBJ2-1; D is possibly TRBD2 (5 bases). The CDR3 is made up of 16 amino acids. Per the germline V gene, CDR1 is LGHNA and CDR2 is YSLEER. V was pared by 0 bases and J by 3 bases, with 12 bases between. CDR3 loop: CASSQEIAGGYNEQFF. CDR3 bases: TGCGCCAGCAGCCAAGAGATTGCGGGTGGCTACAATGAGCAGTTCTTC.

The chain joins TRBV28 to TRBJ1-2; D perhaps matches TRBD1 (6 bases). The V gene lost 5 bases and the J gene lost 3 bases, with 16 bases spanning the gap. The germline gives CDR1 MDHEN, CDR2 SYDVKM. CDR3 length: 15 residues. CDR3 amino acids: CASSATGSIDYGYTF. The CDR3 DNA is TGTGCCAGCAGTGCTACAGGGTCTATCGACTATGGCTACACCTTC.

The rearrangement uses TRBV7-2 and TRBJ1-3; D possibly corresponds to TRBD1 (6 bases). Germline-derived CDR1 and CDR2 are SGHTA and FQGNSA. The ends were cut back, 6 bases at V and 2 bases at J, with 14 bases in the middle. The CDR3 spans 15 residues. The CDR3 region has the DNA TGTGCCAGCAGTCAACAGGGTACTACTGGAAACACCATATATTTT. This encodes CASSQQGTTGNTIYF. Complete variable domain (other parts from reference TRBV7-2 and TRBJ1-3): GAGVSQSPSNKVTEKGKDVELRCDPISGHTALYWYRQSLGQGLEFLIYFQGNSAPDKSGLPSDRFSAERTGGSVSTLTIQRTQQEDSAVYLCASSQQGTTGNTIYFGEGSWLTVV.

This sequence joins TRBV28 and TRBJ2-7, with D perhaps TRBD1 (6 bases). The CDR3 sequence is 14 residues long. Germline V CDR1 and CDR2: MDHEN, SYDVKM. Trimming pared 7 bases from V and 3 bases from J, leaving 16 bases between. CDR3 DNA sequence: TGTGCCAGCATTAGGAACAGGGCAAACTACGAGCAGTACTTC. Its translation: CASIRNRANYEQYF.

J is TRBJ2-5 and V is TRBV3-1 (or the pseudogene TRBV3-2); 11 bases line up with TRBD2. J lost 2 bases, V lost 3 bases, and 2 bases had no gene match. Germline values: CDR1 LGHDT, CDR2 YNNKEL (reference sequence). This CDR3 has 15 amino acids. DNA of the CDR3: TGTGCCAGCAGCCAGGGGACTAGCGGTCAAGAGACCCAGTACTTC. Translation gives CASSQGTSGQETQYF.

The chain links TRBV3-1 (or the pseudogene TRBV3-2) to TRBJ2-3; a possible D gene is TRBD2 (6 bases). V lost 2 bases and J lost 11, with 11 bases in between. Germline values: CDR1 LGHDT, CDR2 YNNKEL (reference sequence). This CDR3 has 12 residues. CDR3 DNA: TGTGCCAGCAGCCAATCACTAGCAGGGCAGTATTTT. It specifies CASSQSLAGQYF.

This clone occurred many times. V and J are TRBV5-5 and TRBJ2-7, with 9 bases aligning to TRBD2. The V segment lost 0 bases and the J segment 1 base; nucleotides outside the gene matches: 5. The CDR3 is 16 residues long. Germline V lookup: CDR1 SGHKS, CDR2 YYEKEE (reference sequence). CDR3 sequence reads: CASSLDTLAGSYEQYF. In DNA form, the CDR3 reads TGTGCCAGCAGCTTGGATACCCTAGCGGGATCCTACGAGCAGTACTTC.

The CDR3 region has the DNA TGTGCCAGCAGTGCCGGGTACAGGACCACTGAAGCTTTCTTT. It specifies CASSAGYRTTEAFF. The rearrangement uses TRBV25-1 and TRBJ1-1; a possible D gene is TRBD1 (5 bases). Trimming removed 4 bases from V and 4 bases from J, with 13 bases in between. The CDR3 covers 14 residues. Germline V gene data show CDR1 as MGHDK and CDR2 as SYGVNS.

The chain links TRBV10-3 to TRBJ1-4; D is perhaps TRBD1 (6 bases). Germline V gene lookup returns CDR1 ENHRY and CDR2 SYGVKD. Trimming pared 1 base from V and 3 bases from J, leaving 9 bases between. CDR3 length: 15 residues. CDR3 protein: CAISEFKGANEKLFF. The CDR3 bases are TGTGCCATCAGTGAGTTTAAGGGGGCTAATGAAAAACTGTTTTTT.

The chain recombines TRBV29-1 with TRBJ1-3, with 7 bases aligning to TRBD1. Germline values: CDR1 SQVTM, CDR2 ANQGSEA. Unmatched junction bases numbered 6, after V lost 1 base and J lost 0 bases. The CDR3 covers 16 residues. The CDR3 here is CSVEAGQLLSGNTIYF. DNA for the CDR3: TGCAGCGTTGAAGCGGGACAGCTACTCTCTGGAAACACCATATATTTT.

This clone was counted a few times. The chain recombines TRBV7-9 with TRBJ1-5; D is undetermined. Germline V gives CDR1 SEHNR, CDR2 FQNEAQ (reference sequence). Trimming removed 4 bases at V and 8 bases at J, with 12 bases between. The CDR3 is made up of 13 amino acids. Written as DNA, the CDR3 is TGTGCCAGCAGCTCAACGCAGTTCGAGCCCCAGCATTTT. Its protein product is CASSSTQFEPQHF.

The V call is TRBV4-2, the J call TRBJ1-5; D uncertain. There are 13 residues in the CDR3. Germline lookup yields CDR1 LGHNA and CDR2 YNFKEQ. V lost 3 bases and J 3 bases, leaving 6 bases between the germline ends. This CDR3 is CASSHESNQPQHF. DNA of the CDR3: TGTGCCAGCAGCCACGAGTCCAATCAGCCCCAGCATTTT.

This clone was seen only a few times. The chain combines TRBV7-3 with TRBJ1-1; perhaps TRBD1 as D (6 bases). Trimming removed 5 bases from V and 1 base from J, with 8 bases in between. The CDR3 runs to 13 residues. Germline V gene data show CDR1 as SGHTA and CDR2 as FQGTGA. DNA of the CDR3: TGTGCCAGCAGCGTGGACAGGAACACTGAAGCTTTCTTT. The encoded protein is CASSVDRNTEAFF.

This clone appeared a few times. The chain couples TRBV7-9 to TRBJ2-2, with 10 bases that match TRBD2. The CDR3 length is 15 residues. Germline V gene data show CDR1 as SEHNR and CDR2 as FQNEAQ (reference sequence). V lost 1 base and J lost 9; bases outside the gene matches: 5. The CDR3 is CASSLEPSGSRELFF. The CDR3 nucleotides are TGTGCCAGCAGCTTAGAGCCTAGCGGGAGCCGGGAGCTGTTTTTT.